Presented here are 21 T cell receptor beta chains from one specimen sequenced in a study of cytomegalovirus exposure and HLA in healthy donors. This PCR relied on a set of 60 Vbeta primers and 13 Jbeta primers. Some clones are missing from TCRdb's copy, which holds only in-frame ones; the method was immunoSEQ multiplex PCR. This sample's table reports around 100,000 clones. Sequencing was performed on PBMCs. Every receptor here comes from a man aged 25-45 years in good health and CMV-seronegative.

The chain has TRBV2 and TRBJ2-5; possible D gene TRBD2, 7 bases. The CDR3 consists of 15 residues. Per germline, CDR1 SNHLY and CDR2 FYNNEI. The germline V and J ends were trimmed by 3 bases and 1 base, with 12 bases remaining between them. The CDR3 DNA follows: TGTGCCAGCAGTGACGTGGCGGGGGCCCAAGAGACCCAGTACTTC. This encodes CASSDVAGAQETQYF.

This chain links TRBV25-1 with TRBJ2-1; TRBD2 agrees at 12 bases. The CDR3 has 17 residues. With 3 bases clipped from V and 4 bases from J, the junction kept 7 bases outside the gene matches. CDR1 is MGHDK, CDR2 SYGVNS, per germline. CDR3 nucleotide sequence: TGTGCCAGCAGTGAGCATGCGACTAGCGGGGGTTACAATGAGCAGTTCTTC. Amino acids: CASSEHATSGGYNEQFF. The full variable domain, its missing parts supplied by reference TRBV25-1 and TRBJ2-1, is EADIYQTPRYLVIGTGKKITLECSQTMGHDKMYWYQQDPGMELHLIHYSYGVNSTEKGDLSSESTVSRIRTEHFPLTLESARPSHTSQYLCASSEHATSGGYNEQFFGPGTRLTVL.

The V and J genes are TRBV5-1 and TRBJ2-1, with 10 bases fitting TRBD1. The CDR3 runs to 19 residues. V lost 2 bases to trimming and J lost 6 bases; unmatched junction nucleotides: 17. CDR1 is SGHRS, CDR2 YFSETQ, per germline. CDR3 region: CASSFLPWAGTGVSNEQFF. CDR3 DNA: TGCGCCAGCAGCTTCCTCCCCTGGGCCGGGACAGGGGTCTCCAATGAGCAGTTCTTC.

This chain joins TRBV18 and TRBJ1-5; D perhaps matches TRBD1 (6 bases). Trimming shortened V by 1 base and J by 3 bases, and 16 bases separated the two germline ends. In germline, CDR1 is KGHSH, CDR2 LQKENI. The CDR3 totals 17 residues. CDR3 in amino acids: CASSPLPPTGTNQPQHF. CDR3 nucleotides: TGTGCCAGCTCACCACTCCCGCCCACAGGGACCAATCAGCCCCAGCATTTT.

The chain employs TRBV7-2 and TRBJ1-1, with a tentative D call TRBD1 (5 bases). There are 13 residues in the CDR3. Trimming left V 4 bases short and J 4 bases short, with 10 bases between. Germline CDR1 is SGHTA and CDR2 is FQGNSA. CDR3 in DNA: TGTGCCAGCAGCTATGACAGTTCCACTGAAGCTTTCTTT. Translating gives CASSYDSSTEAFF.

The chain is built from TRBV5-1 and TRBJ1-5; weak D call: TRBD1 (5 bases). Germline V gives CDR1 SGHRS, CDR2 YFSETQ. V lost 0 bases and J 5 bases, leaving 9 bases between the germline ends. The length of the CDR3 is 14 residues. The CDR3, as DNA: TGCGCCAGCAGCTTGGCGGGGGAGGATCAGCCCCAGCATTTT. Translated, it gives CASSLAGEDQPQHF.

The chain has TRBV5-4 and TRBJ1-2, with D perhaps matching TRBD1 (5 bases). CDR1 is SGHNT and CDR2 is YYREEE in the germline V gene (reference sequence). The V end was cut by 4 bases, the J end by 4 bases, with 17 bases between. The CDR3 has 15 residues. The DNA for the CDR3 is TGTGCCAGCAGCCTGCCGAGCTCCGGGGGCTATGGCTACACCTTC. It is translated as CASSLPSSGGYGYTF.

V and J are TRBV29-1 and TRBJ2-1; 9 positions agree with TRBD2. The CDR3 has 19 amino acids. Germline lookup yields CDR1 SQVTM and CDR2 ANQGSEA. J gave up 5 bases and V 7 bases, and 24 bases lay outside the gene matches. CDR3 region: CSGFGPGGSGGLRHNEQFF. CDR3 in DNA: TGCAGCGGGTTCGGACCCGGGGGTAGCGGGGGTCTCCGCCACAATGAGCAGTTCTTC.

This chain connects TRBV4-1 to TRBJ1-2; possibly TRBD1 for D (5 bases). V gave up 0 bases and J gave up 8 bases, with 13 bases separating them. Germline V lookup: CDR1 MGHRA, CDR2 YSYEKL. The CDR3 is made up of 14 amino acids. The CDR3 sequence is CASSQDAWGDGYTF. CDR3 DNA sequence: TGCGCCAGCAGCCAAGATGCATGGGGCGACGGCTACACCTTC.

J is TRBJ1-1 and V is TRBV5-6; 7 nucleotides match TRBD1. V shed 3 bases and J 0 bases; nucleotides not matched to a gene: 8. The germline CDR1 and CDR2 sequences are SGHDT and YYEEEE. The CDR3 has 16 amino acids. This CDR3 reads CASSWTGGYMNTEAFF. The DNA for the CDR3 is TGTGCCAGCAGCTGGACAGGCGGATACATGAACACTGAAGCTTTCTTT.

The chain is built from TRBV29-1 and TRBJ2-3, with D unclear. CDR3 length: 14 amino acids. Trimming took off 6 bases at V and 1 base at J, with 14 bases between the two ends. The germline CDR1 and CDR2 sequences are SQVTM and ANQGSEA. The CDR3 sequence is CSVSTLLGTDTQYF. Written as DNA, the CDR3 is TGCAGCGTCTCTACTTTACTGGGCACAGATACGCAGTATTTT.

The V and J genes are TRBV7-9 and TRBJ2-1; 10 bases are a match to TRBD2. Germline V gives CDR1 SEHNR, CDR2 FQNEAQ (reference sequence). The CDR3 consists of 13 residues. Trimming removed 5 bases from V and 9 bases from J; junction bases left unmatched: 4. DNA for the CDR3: TGTGCCAGCAGCGCTAGCGGGGGTAGTGAGCAGTTCTTC. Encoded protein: CASSASGGSEQFF.

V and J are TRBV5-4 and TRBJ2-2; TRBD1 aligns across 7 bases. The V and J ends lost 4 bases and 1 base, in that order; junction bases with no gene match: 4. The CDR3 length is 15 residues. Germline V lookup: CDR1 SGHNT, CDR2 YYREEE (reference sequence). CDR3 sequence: CASSPGQRNTGELFF. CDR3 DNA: TGTGCCAGCAGCCCGGGACAGCGGAACACCGGGGAGCTGTTTTTT. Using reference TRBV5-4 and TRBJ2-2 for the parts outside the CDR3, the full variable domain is ETGVTQSPTHLIKTRGQQVTLRCSSQSGHNTVSWYQQALGQGPQFIFQYYREEENGRGNFPPRFSGLQFPNYSSELNVNALELDDSALYLCASSPGQRNTGELFFGEGSRLTVL.

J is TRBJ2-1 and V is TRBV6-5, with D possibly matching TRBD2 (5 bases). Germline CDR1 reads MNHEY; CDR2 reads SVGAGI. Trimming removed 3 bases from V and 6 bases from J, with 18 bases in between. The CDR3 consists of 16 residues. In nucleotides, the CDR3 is TGTGCCAGCAGTTATGGGTTCGGCAGCGGACCCAATGAGCAGTTCTTC. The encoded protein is CASSYGFGSGPNEQFF.

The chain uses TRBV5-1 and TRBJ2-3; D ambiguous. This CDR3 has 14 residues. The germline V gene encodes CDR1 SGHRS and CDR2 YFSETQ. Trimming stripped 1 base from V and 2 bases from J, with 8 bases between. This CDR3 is CASSLSQFTDTQYF. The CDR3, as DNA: TGCGCCAGCAGCTTGTCACAGTTCACAGATACGCAGTATTTT. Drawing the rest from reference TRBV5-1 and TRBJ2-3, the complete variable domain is KAGVTQTPRYLIKTRGQQVTLSCSPISGHRSVSWYQQTPGQGLQFLFEYFSETQRNKGNFPGRFSGRQFSNSRSEMNVSTLELGDSALYLCASSLSQFTDTQYFGPGTRLTVL.

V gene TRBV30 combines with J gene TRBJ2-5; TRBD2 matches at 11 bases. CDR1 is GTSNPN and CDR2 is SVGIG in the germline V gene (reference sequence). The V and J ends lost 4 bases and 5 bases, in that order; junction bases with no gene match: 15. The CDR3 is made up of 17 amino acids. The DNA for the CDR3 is TGTGCCTGGACACTAGCGGGGGCCCGTCAGGGGACGGAGACCCAGTACTTC. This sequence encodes CAWTLAGARQGTETQYF.

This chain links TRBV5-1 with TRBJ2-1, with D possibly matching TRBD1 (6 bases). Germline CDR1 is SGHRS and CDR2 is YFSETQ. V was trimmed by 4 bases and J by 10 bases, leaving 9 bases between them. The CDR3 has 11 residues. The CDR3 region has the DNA TGCGCCAGCAGCCCTGACAGGGAGCAGTTCTTC. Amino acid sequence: CASSPDREQFF.

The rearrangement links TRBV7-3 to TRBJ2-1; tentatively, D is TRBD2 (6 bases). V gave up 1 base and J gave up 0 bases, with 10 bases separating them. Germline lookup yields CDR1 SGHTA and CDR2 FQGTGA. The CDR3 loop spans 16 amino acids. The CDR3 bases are TGTGCCAGCAGCTTAAGGGGGGTTAGCTCCTACAATGAGCAGTTCTTC. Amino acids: CASSLRGVSSYNEQFF. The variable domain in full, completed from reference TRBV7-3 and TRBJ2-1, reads GAGVSQTPSNKVTEKGKYVELRCDPISGHTALYWYRQSLGQGPEFLIYFQGTGAADDSGLPNDRFFAVRPEGSVSTLKIQRTERGDSAVYLCASSLRGVSSYNEQFFGPGTRLTVL.

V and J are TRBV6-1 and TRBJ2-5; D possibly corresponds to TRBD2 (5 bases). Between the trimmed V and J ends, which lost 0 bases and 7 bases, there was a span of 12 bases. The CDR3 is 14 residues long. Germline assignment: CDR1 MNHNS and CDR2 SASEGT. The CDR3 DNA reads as TGTGCCAGCAGTGAAGCGCTACTAGAATTGACCCAGTACTTC. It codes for CASSEALLELTQYF.

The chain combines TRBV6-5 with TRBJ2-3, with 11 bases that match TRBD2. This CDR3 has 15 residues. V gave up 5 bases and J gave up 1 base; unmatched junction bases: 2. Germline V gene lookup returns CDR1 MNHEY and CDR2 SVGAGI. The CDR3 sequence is CASSLLAGGTDTQYF. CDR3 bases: TGTGCCAGCAGTCTACTAGCGGGGGGCACAGATACGCAGTATTTT.

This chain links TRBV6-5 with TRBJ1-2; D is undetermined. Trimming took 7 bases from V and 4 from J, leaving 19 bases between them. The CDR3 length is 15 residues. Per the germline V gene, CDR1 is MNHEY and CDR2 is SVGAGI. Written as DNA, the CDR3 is TGTGCCAGCAAATATGATATTGAGGGTGCCTATGGCTACACCTTC. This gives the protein CASKYDIEGAYGYTF.